What follows are 30 T cell receptor beta chains derived from one specimen sequenced in a study of blood T cell repertoires in COVID-19. Assay used: immunoSEQ multiplex PCR; TCRdb lists only in-frame clones, some missing. This table holds fewer than 150,000 clones, around nine tenths found once. The sequenced sample was peripheral blood. The receptors originated from a man aged 45-65 years with active or convalescent COVID-19.

This clone was seen only once. The chain recombines TRBV19 with TRBJ2-4; 11 bases fit TRBD1. The CDR3 covers 16 residues. Trimming removed 10 bases from V and 5 bases from J; junction bases left unmatched: 13. Germline V lookup: CDR1 LNHDA, CDR2 SQIVND (reference sequence). The DNA of the CDR3 is TGTGCCACCAGCCTTGGGACAGGGGGTAACGAAAACATTCAGTACTTC. Translation gives CATSLGTGGNENIQYF.

V gene TRBV5-5 combines with J gene TRBJ2-7, with D uncertain. The CDR3 consists of 16 residues. Germline loops: CDR1 SGHKS, CDR2 YYEKEE (reference sequence). With 1 base removed from V and 4 bases from J, the gap between germline ends came to 18 bases. The CDR3 nucleotides are TGTGCCAGCAGCTTGATTGAGGCTACCTACCCTTACGAGCAGTACTTC. This encodes CASSLIEATYPYEQYF. The whole variable domain, remainder taken from reference TRBV5-5 and TRBJ2-7, is DAGVTQSPTHLIKTRGQQVTLRCSPISGHKSVSWYQQVLGQGPQFIFQYYEKEERGRGNFPDRFSARQFPNYSSELNVNALLLGDSALYLCASSLIEATYPYEQYFGPGTRLTVT.

A few counts support this clone. V usage is TRBV18 and J usage is TRBJ1-6, with 9 bases lining up with TRBD1. With V trimmed by 4 bases and J by 10 bases, 5 bases remained unmatched. The CDR3 has 14 amino acids. Germline CDR1 reads KGHSH; CDR2 reads LQKENI. The CDR3 region is CASSRTGGDSPLHF. The DNA for the CDR3 is TGTGCCAGCTCACGAACAGGGGGCGACTCACCCCTCCACTTT.

V is TRBV5-1 and J is TRBJ2-3, with 11 bases that match TRBD2. Germline values: CDR1 SGHRS, CDR2 YFSETQ. V trimming: 5 bases; J trimming: 3 bases; junction bases outside the gene matches: 5. The CDR3 spans 15 residues. CDR3 loop: CASSFSGRATDTQYF. DNA of the CDR3: TGCGCCAGCAGTTTTAGCGGGAGGGCGACAGATACGCAGTATTTT.

The CDR3 region has the DNA TGTGCCAGCACCCACCCCGAGACCGGAGCCTACGAGCAGTACTTC. Translation gives CASTHPETGAYEQYF. J is TRBJ2-7 and V is TRBV11-2; D remains ambiguous. Germline V gene sequence: CDR1 SGHAT, CDR2 FQNNGV. The CDR3 contains 15 residues. Trimming removed 7 bases from V and 2 bases from J, with 18 bases in between. Full variable domain (missing parts from reference TRBV11-2 and TRBJ2-7): EAGVAQSPRYKIIEKRQSVAFWCNPISGHATLYWYQQILGQGPKLLIQFQNNGVVDDSQLPKDRFSAERLKGVDSTLKIQPAKLEDSAVYLCASTHPETGAYEQYFGPGTRLTVT.

In its sample, this clone was seen a few times. The rearrangement uses TRBV7-2 and TRBJ2-7; 9 nucleotides align to TRBD2. V lost 1 base to trimming and J lost 3 bases; unmatched junction nucleotides: 7. CDR3 length equals 16 residues. Per the germline V gene, CDR1 is SGHTA and CDR2 is FQGNSA. This chain's CDR3 is CASSLVASGMLYEQYF. CDR3 DNA: TGTGCCAGCAGCTTAGTTGCTAGCGGGATGCTCTACGAGCAGTACTTC.

For this clone: In this CDR3 the conserved last residue, phenylalanine or tryptophan, is missing, so a read error is likely. No DNA is shown, since the ends of the CDR3 on it are uncertain; the CDR3 is the one TCRdb lists. CDR3 region: CASSLPGGGGAQGL. The rearrangement uses TRBV28 and TRBJ1-2; the listed D gene, TRBD1, was not tested against the DNA. The CDR3 is 14 amino acids long, termini counted. Germline CDR1 and CDR2: MDHEN and SYDVKM.

This clone was seen only once. The genes are TRBV9 and TRBJ1-1; perhaps TRBD1 as D (6 bases). The CDR3 extends over 15 amino acids. Germline CDR1 reads SGDLS; CDR2 reads YYNGEE. V was trimmed by 0 bases and J by 2 bases, leaving 11 bases between them. This CDR3 reads CASSVEGVLNTEAFF. CDR3 DNA sequence: TGTGCCAGCAGCGTAGAGGGGGTCCTAAACACTGAAGCTTTCTTT.

V is TRBV6-4 and J is TRBJ2-3; 7 bases agree with TRBD2. The CDR3 contains 17 residues. The germline V gene has CDR1 MRHNA and CDR2 SNTAGT. Germline trimming cut 2 bases from V and 2 bases from J; bases unmatched to any gene: 10. The CDR3 DNA is TGTGCCAGCAGTGACGGCCTGAGGGAGGGAAACACAGATACGCAGTATTTT. Amino acid sequence: CASSDGLREGNTDTQYF.

The chain has TRBV9 and TRBJ2-7; a possible D gene is TRBD1 (7 bases). V shed 4 bases and J shed 7 bases, with 18 bases lying between them. The CDR3 contains 14 residues. Germline V gene data show CDR1 as SGDLS and CDR2 as YYNGEE. The CDR3 sequence: CASSPRQGLREQYF. The CDR3 DNA reads as TGTGCCAGCAGCCCGCGACAGGGACTTCGGGAGCAGTACTTC.

This chain connects TRBV15 to TRBJ2-6; D might be TRBD1 (5 bases). The germline CDR1 and CDR2 sequences are LNHNV and YYDKDF (reference sequence). The germline V and J ends were trimmed by 5 bases and 4 bases, with 12 bases remaining between them. This CDR3 comprises 15 residues. CDR3 nucleotide sequence: TGTGCCACCAGCCTTACAGGAGCCGGGGCCAACGTCCTGACTTTC. Protein: CATSLTGAGANVLTF.

This clone was picked up one time. V usage is TRBV10-1 and J usage is TRBJ2-3, with 8 bases fitting TRBD1. Germline trimming cut 4 bases from V and 2 bases from J; bases unmatched to any gene: 5. The CDR3 has 15 amino acids. Per germline, CDR1 WNHNN and CDR2 SYGVQD (reference sequence). In nucleotides, the CDR3 is TGCGCCAGCAGTGCCGGGACAGGACTCACAGATACGCAGTATTTT. It codes for CASSAGTGLTDTQYF.

V is TRBV7-9 and J is TRBJ2-1; 12 positions match TRBD2. Germline V lookup: CDR1 SEHNR, CDR2 FQNEAQ (reference sequence). The CDR3 sequence is 16 residues long. V shed 4 bases, J shed 7 bases, and the junction held 8 bases outside the gene matches. The CDR3 here is CASSYKTSGSRNEQFF. CDR3 DNA: TGTGCCAGCAGCTACAAGACTAGCGGGAGCCGGAATGAGCAGTTCTTC.

The chain carries TRBV24-1 and TRBJ1-5, with D uncertain. Germline CDR1 is KGHDR and CDR2 is SFDVKD. The V end was cut by 2 bases, the J end by 7 bases, with 14 bases between. The CDR3 extends over 15 amino acids. Written as DNA, the CDR3 is TGTGCCACCAGTGATTCCCAGAGGCCTAGGCAGCCCCAGCATTTT. Translating gives CATSDSQRPRQPQHF.

The J gene is TRBJ1-1, the V gene TRBV5-6; 10 nucleotides align to TRBD1. V lost 1 base and J lost 5; bases outside the gene matches: 2. Germline V gene lookup returns CDR1 SGHDT and CDR2 YYEEEE. This CDR3 has 14 amino acids. CDR3 sequence (DNA): TGTGCCAGCAGCTTGAGACAGGGGGCGACTGAAGCTTTCTTT. Amino acid sequence: CASSLRQGATEAFF. Full variable domain (rest looked up from reference TRBV5-6 and TRBJ1-1): DAGVTQSPTHLIKTRGQQVTLRCSPKSGHDTVSWYQQALGQGPQFIFQYYEEEERQRGNFPDRFSGHQFPNYSSELNVNALLLGDSALYLCASSLRQGATEAFFGQGTRLTVV.

The chain employs TRBV4-1 and TRBJ2-5; D is possibly TRBD1 (6 bases). Germline lookup yields CDR1 MGHRA and CDR2 YSYEKL. V was trimmed by 0 bases and J by 7 bases, leaving 12 bases between them. The CDR3 loop spans 14 amino acids. As DNA, the CDR3 is TGCGCCAGCAGCCAAGATGGACAGTTTGGGACCCAGTACTTC. Translation gives CASSQDGQFGTQYF.

This rearrangement joins TRBV6-6 to TRBJ1-5, with 7 nucleotides matching TRBD1. The CDR3 totals 13 residues. V lost 7 bases, J lost 5 bases, and 5 bases stayed unmatched. The germline gives CDR1 MNHNY, CDR2 SVGAGI (reference sequence). CDR3 sequence (DNA): TGTGCCAGCAAGAACACAGGGGATCAGCCCCAGCATTTT. Encoded protein: CASKNTGDQPQHF.

This chain connects TRBV15 to TRBJ2-3, with 7 bases that match TRBD1. V was clipped by 0 bases and J by 4 bases; unmatched bases: 7. The V gene's germline CDR1 is LNHNV and CDR2 YYDKDF (reference sequence). The CDR3 totals 16 residues. DNA of the CDR3: TGTGCCACCAGCAGAGATCAACAGGGGCACGCAGATACGCAGTATTTT. This codes for CATSRDQQGHADTQYF.

V and J are TRBV18 and TRBJ1-1; TRBD1 matches 7 bases. The CDR3 has 14 amino acids. The germline V gene encodes CDR1 KGHSH and CDR2 LQKENI. V was clipped by 5 bases and J by 1 base; unmatched bases: 4. The CDR3 DNA reads as TGTGCCAGCTCAGCTTACAGGGGGAACACTGAAGCTTTCTTT. Its translation: CASSAYRGNTEAFF.

V usage is TRBV6-5 and J usage is TRBJ2-7; the match to TRBD1 covers 8 bases. With 4 bases clipped from V and 0 bases from J, the junction kept 5 bases outside the gene matches. Germline V gene data show CDR1 as MNHEY and CDR2 as SVGAGI. There are 15 residues in the CDR3. In DNA, the CDR3 is TGTGCCAGCAGTTCCTGGACAGGGTACTCCTACGAGCAGTACTTC. Protein sequence: CASSSWTGYSYEQYF.

The chain recombines TRBV7-3 with TRBJ2-3, with TRBD2 matching 8 bases. The CDR3 spans 16 residues. CDR1 SGHTA and CDR2 FQGTGA come from the germline V gene. The V gene end was trimmed by 0 bases and the J gene end by 0 bases; junction bases not matched to a gene: 2. The DNA of the CDR3 is TGTGCCAGCAGCTTAACTAGCGGGACTAGCACAGATACGCAGTATTTT. Translated, it gives CASSLTSGTSTDTQYF.

This chain uses TRBV27 with TRBJ1-1; no clear D. V lost 6 bases, J lost 6 bases, and 11 bases lay in between. Germline lookup yields CDR1 MNHEY and CDR2 SMNVEV (reference sequence). This CDR3 region has 12 residues. CDR3 nucleotides: TGTGCCAGCAGAAGAGGTTCCGCTGAAGCTTTCTTT. This codes for CASRRGSAEAFF.

The chain combines TRBV4-1 with TRBJ2-1; 9 nucleotides line up with TRBD2. Germline assignment: CDR1 MGHRA and CDR2 YSYEKL. The V segment lost 0 bases and the J segment 16 bases; nucleotides outside the gene matches: 13. The CDR3 has 15 residues. CDR3 sequence: CASSQEGKSGRSEFF. As DNA, the CDR3 is TGCGCCAGCAGCCAAGAGGGGAAGAGCGGGAGGAGCGAATTCTTC.

V is TRBV6-5 and J is TRBJ1-5, with D maybe TRBD1 (5 bases). This CDR3 contains 13 residues. The germline V gene encodes CDR1 MNHEY and CDR2 SVGAGI. V lost 6 bases and J 3 bases, leaving 9 bases between the germline ends. This chain's CDR3 is CASRLTDNQPQHF. CDR3 bases: TGTGCCAGCAGATTGACAGACAATCAGCCCCAGCATTTT.

This chain joins TRBV28 and TRBJ2-7; 10 bases are shared with TRBD2. Germline CDR1 MDHEN, CDR2 SYDVKM. V was clipped by 10 bases and J by 3 bases; unmatched bases: 6. The length of the CDR3 is 13 residues. The CDR3: CATKAGGIYEQYF. As DNA, the CDR3 is TGTGCCACTAAAGCGGGAGGGATCTACGAGCAGTACTTC.

CDR3 region: CASSQVSGYSYNEQFF. CDR3 bases: TGTGCCAGCAGCCAAGTGAGCGGGTATTCCTACAATGAGCAGTTCTTC. This chain uses TRBV3-1 (or the pseudogene TRBV3-2) with TRBJ2-1; D might be TRBD2 (6 bases). Trimming shortened V by 1 base and J by 1 base, and 11 bases separated the two germline ends. The germline gives CDR1 LGHDT, CDR2 YNNKEL (reference sequence). The CDR3 length is 16 residues.

This chain uses TRBV28 with TRBJ2-7; 8 bases are a match to TRBD2. The CDR3 spans 17 residues. The germline V gene has CDR1 MDHEN and CDR2 SYDVKM. Germline trimming cut 4 bases from V and 7 bases from J; bases unmatched to any gene: 18. This chain's CDR3 is CASSSPGGAGGAQEQYF. The CDR3 nucleotides read TGTGCCAGCAGTTCCCCCGGTGGGGCGGGAGGTGCCCAGGAGCAGTACTTC.

This clone was observed once. The rearrangement joins TRBV7-2 to TRBJ1-2; 9 nucleotides match TRBD1. Germline assignment: CDR1 SGHTA and CDR2 FQGNSA. The CDR3 totals 14 residues. V trimming: 3 bases; J trimming: 2 bases; junction bases outside the gene matches: 1. DNA of the CDR3: TGTGCCAGCAGCTTGGGACAGGGCAACTATGGCTACACCTTC. This codes for CASSLGQGNYGYTF.

The chain has TRBV5-4 and TRBJ1-6; weak D call: TRBD1 (6 bases). Germline V gene data show CDR1 as SGHNT and CDR2 as YYREEE (reference sequence). The CDR3 contains 14 residues. The V and J ends lost 2 bases and 7 bases respectively, with 10 bases between them. The CDR3 loop is CASSFGQGNSPLHF. For the CDR3, the DNA is TGTGCCAGCAGCTTTGGCCAGGGGAATTCACCCCTCCACTTT.

This rearrangement joins TRBV3-1 (or the pseudogene TRBV3-2) to TRBJ1-2, with D hard to call. The germline V and J ends were trimmed by 4 bases and 3 bases, with 12 bases remaining between them. The V gene's germline CDR1 is LGHDT and CDR2 YNNKEL (reference sequence). The CDR3 extends over 14 amino acids. The CDR3 protein is CASSPRGGDYGYTF. As DNA, the CDR3 is TGTGCCAGCAGCCCCCGGGGAGGTGACTATGGCTACACCTTC.